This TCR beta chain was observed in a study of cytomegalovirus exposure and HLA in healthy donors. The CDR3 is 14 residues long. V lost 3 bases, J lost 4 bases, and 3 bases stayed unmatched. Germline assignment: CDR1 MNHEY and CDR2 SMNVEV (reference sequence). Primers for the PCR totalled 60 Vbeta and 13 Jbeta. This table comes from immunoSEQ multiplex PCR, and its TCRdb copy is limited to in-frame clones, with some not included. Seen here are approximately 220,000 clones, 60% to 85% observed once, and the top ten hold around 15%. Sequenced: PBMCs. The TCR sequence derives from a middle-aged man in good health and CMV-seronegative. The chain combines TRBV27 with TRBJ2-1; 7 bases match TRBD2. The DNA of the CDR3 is TGTGCCAGCAGTTTCGGGGGAGGGTACAATGAGCAGTTCTTC. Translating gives CASSFGGGYNEQFF.